This T cell receptor beta chain was found in a study of T cell responses to AZD1222 COVID-19 vaccine. Notes on the study in general: AZD1222 recipients seropositive at baseline numbered only six. Donors were chiefly white British, with a greater number of females, and clonal diversity was perhaps underestimated.

In the case of this clone: Its antigen is currently unknown.

Trimming took off 0 bases at V and 3 bases at J, with 17 bases between the two ends. The CDR3 covers 17 residues. Germline assignment: CDR1 SGHNT and CDR2 YYREEE (reference sequence). This table comes from immunoSEQ multiplex PCR, and its TCRdb copy is limited to in-frame clones, with some not included. The sample carries around 140,000 clones, 93% recorded once. The genes are TRBV5-4 and TRBJ2-3; D may be TRBD1 or TRBD2 (5 bases each). The material was peripheral blood, obtained on day 0 of AZD1222 vaccination. This receptor was obtained from an adult in good health. The chain's CDR3 is CASSLGGGRFVTDTQYF. The CDR3, as DNA: TGTGCCAGCAGCTTGGGTGGGGGAAGGTTTGTAACAGATACGCAGTATTTT. Based on the CDR3 plus reference TRBV5-4 and TRBJ2-3, the full variable domain is ETGVTQSPTHLIKTRGQQVTLRCSSQSGHNTVSWYQQALGQGPQFIFQYYREEENGRGNFPPRFSGLQFPNYSSELNVNALELDDSALYLCASSLGGGRFVTDTQYFGPGTRLTVL.